The 25 T cell receptor beta chains presented below share a single source sample, sequenced in a study of tumor-infiltrating lymphocytes in primary liver carcinoma. Unsorted bulk tissue (about 18-32 mg) underwent RNA and DNA co-extraction. Total RNA (roughly 530 ng) served as template for TCR beta cDNA synthesis primed by a constant-region primer. Three nested multiplex PCR rounds of slightly modified ARM-PCR generated TCR beta libraries. The two initial PCR rounds, roughly 9 cycles each, used TRBV1-TRBV30 forward and C-beta reverse primers. Using its own MiXCR run on the multiplex PCR reads, TCRdb lists one record per CDR3 protein. The repertoire holds 45,000 or so distinct CDR3 sequences, 60% to 80% seen once, with about 37% in the top ten. The sequencing input was tumor-adjacent normal liver tissue. These receptor sequences come from a woman aged 25-40 years with primary liver carcinoma and hepatitis B virus infection.

The chain employs TRBV28 and TRBJ2-7; the D is unclear. Germline-derived CDR1 and CDR2 are MDHEN and SYDVKM. V was clipped by 6 bases and J by 7 bases, with 10 bases between them. The CDR3 is made up of 11 amino acids. The CDR3 DNA is TGTGCCAGCAGGCGTAGGAATGAGCAGTACTTC. This sequence encodes CASRRRNEQYF.

Concerning this clonotype itself: One end of the junction is discordant with germline, which a read error may explain. The chain employs TRBV24-1 and TRBJ1-4; 8 bases map to TRBD1. The CDR3 extends over 16 amino acids. The germline gives CDR1 KGHDR, CDR2 SFDVKD. CDR3 in DNA: TGTGCCACCAATGATTCCAAAACAGGGGGGAATGAAAAACTGTTTTTT. The encoded protein is CATNDSKTGGNEKLFF.

The rearrangement links TRBV6-5 to TRBJ2-1, with D possibly matching TRBD2 (6 bases). Trimming took 7 bases from V and 8 from J, leaving 21 bases between them. Germline loops: CDR1 MNHEY, CDR2 SVGAGI. The CDR3 is made up of 15 amino acids. The CDR3 reads CASTLAAPGVYEQFF. The DNA for the CDR3 is TGTGCCAGCACCCTAGCCGCGCCGGGGGTGTATGAGCAGTTCTTC.

A remark on this clonotype: The junction shows a germline mismatch at one end, possibly a read error. The chain employs TRBV6-5 and TRBJ2-7, with a possible D match to TRBD2 (5 bases). CDR3 length equals 15 residues. The germline V gene encodes CDR1 MNHEY and CDR2 SVGAGI. CDR3 region: CGSGSRVRAKDEQYF. The CDR3 nucleotides read TGTGGCAGCGGTTCTAGGGTCCGAGCTAAGGACGAGCAGTACTTC.

With regard to this clonotype: One end of the junction does not line up with germline, which may come from a read error. This chain joins TRBV4-3 and TRBJ1-4; D remains unclear. CDR3 size: 12 residues. Germline loops: CDR1 LGHNA, CDR2 YSLEER. The CDR3 loop is CTSSGRDEKLFF. CDR3 nucleotides: TGCACCAGCTCCGGCCGTGACGAAAAACTGTTTTTT.

The CDR3 coding sequence is TGTGCCAGCAGTACAAATCCGGGACTAGCGGCCTACGAGCAGTACTTC. Translating gives CASSTNPGLAAYEQYF. The gene calls are TRBV28 and TRBJ2-7, with TRBD2 matching 11 bases. Germline lookup yields CDR1 MDHEN and CDR2 SYDVKM. The CDR3 loop spans 16 amino acids. V dropped 5 bases and J dropped 2; count of bases not matched to a gene: 8.

Regarding this clonotype: Without the conserved terminal phenylalanine or tryptophan, this CDR3 likely stems from a read error. The rearrangement links TRBV6-1 to TRBJ1-4, with D maybe TRBD1 (5 bases). Looked up from germline, CDR1 is MNHNS and CDR2 is SASEGT. This CDR3 contains 14 residues. The CDR3 sequence is CASSEAVQAGGLFL. The DNA of the CDR3 is TGTGCGAGCAGTGAAGCAGTACAGGCCGGCGGACTGTTTCTT.

Regarding this clonotype: Given a much more abundant clone one base away, this may be a read error. This rearrangement joins TRBV28 to TRBJ1-4; D gene uncertain. Per the germline V gene, CDR1 is MDHEN and CDR2 is SYDVKM. The CDR3 totals 11 residues. CDR3 nucleotide sequence: TGTGCCAGCAGTTTGGGTGAAGAACTGTTTTTT. This translates into CASSLGEELFF.

Comments on this clonotype: An end of the junction differs from the germline gene, which may be a read error. The J gene is TRBJ1-1, the V gene TRBV12-3 or TRBV12-4; the D is unclear. CDR3 length: 13 amino acids. The CDR3 sequence: CVSCWHIDTEAFF. The DNA for the CDR3 is TGTGTCAGCTGTTGGCACATCGACACTGAAGCTTTCTTT.

Points on this clonotype: The missing conserved phenylalanine or tryptophan at the end of this CDR3 makes a read error likely. The J gene is TRBJ2-1, the V gene TRBV29-1, with D perhaps TRBD1 (6 bases). The CDR3 sequence is 13 residues long. The germline V gene encodes CDR1 SQVTM and CDR2 ANQGSEA. Trimming took 6 bases from V and 10 from J, leaving 19 bases between them. The CDR3: CSVPGRGLREQFL. CDR3 nucleotide sequence: TGCAGCGTCCCCGGTAGGGGGTTGCGGGAGCAGTTCTTA.

Details on this clonotype: The conserved closing phenylalanine or tryptophan is absent in this CDR3, likely reflecting a read error. The DNA is left out, because the CDR3 cannot be placed on it with certainty; the CDR3 is given as TCRdb lists it. The chain recombines TRBV11-2 with TRBJ2-5; TRBD1 was called by the table and not checked on the DNA. The CDR3 is 15 amino acids in total, end residues counted. Germline V gives CDR1 SGHAT, CDR2 FQNNGV. CDR3 sequence reads: CASSLGGRDQETRYL.

This clonotype has just one count. This chain connects TRBV29-1 to TRBJ1-2; no clear D gene. Germline V CDR1 and CDR2: SQVTM, ANQGSEA. The CDR3 has 12 residues. Written as DNA, the CDR3 is TGCGGCGCCGAACCTCTCCCGTATGGCTACACCTTC. This encodes CGAEPLPYGYTF.

Details on this clonotype: An end of the junction does not agree with germline; a read error may underlie this. This chain joins TRBV10-1 and TRBJ1-1, with D maybe TRBD1 (5 bases). Germline CDR1 and CDR2: WNHNN and SYGVQD (reference sequence). The CDR3 is 13 amino acids. The CDR3 nucleotides are TGTGCCAGCAGTGAGTCCAGGGTAACTGAAGCTTCCTTT. Protein: CASSESRVTEASF.

The chain employs TRBV6-2 or TRBV6-3 and TRBJ2-1; maybe TRBD2 (5 bases). Germline V gene sequence: CDR1 MNHEY, CDR2 SVGEGT. V lost 5 bases and J 4 bases, leaving 12 bases between the germline ends. The CDR3 loop spans 14 amino acids. The CDR3 loop is CASSPFGVYNEQFF. The DNA of the CDR3 is TGTGCCAGCAGTCCGTTCGGGGTTTACAATGAGCAGTTCTTC.

Concerning this clonotype itself: This likely comes from a read error, as the CDR3 has no conserved phenylalanine or tryptophan at its end. This chain joins TRBV11-2 and TRBJ2-3, with a weak D call TRBD2 (6 bases). In germline, CDR1 is SGHAT, CDR2 FQNNGV. The germline V and J ends were trimmed by 10 bases and 2 bases, with 19 bases remaining between them. The CDR3 totals 15 residues. CDR3 region: CAIHPWEDPTDTQYL. CDR3 nucleotides: TGTGCCATCCATCCTTGGGAGGATCCCACAGATACGCAGTATCTT.

This clonotype was detected ten times or more. The chain links TRBV28 to TRBJ2-7, with D perhaps TRBD1 (6 bases). The germline gives CDR1 MDHEN, CDR2 SYDVKM. The CDR3 runs to 14 residues. V was trimmed by 2 bases and J by 2 bases, leaving 10 bases between them. CDR3 sequence: CASSLEDRAYEQYF. As DNA, the CDR3 is TGTGCCAGCAGTTTAGAGGACAGAGCCTACGAGCAGTACTTC.

A note on this clonotype: A read error is likely, as this CDR3 ends without the conserved phenylalanine or tryptophan. The CDR3 DNA follows: TGTGCCAGCAGTTTATGGGACAGGACTTATGGCTACACCCTC. Translating gives CASSLWDRTYGYTL. The rearrangement uses TRBV12-3 or TRBV12-4 and TRBJ1-2; 8 positions agree with TRBD1. Germline trimming cut 2 bases from V and 5 bases from J; bases unmatched to any gene: 4. CDR3 size: 14 residues.

As regards this clonotype: A much larger clonotype is one base distant, so this may be a read error. This sequence joins TRBV18 and TRBJ1-2; D unresolved. The V and J ends lost 3 bases and 6 bases respectively, with 20 bases between them. The germline V gene encodes CDR1 KGHSH and CDR2 LQKENI. CDR3 length: 16 amino acids. The CDR3 DNA reads as TGTGCCAGCTCACCCCTGACCGGTACACAAACCAATGGCTACACCTTC. Translated, it gives CASSPLTGTQTNGYTF.

Regarding this clonotype: The junction differs from germline at one of its ends, possibly a read error. V usage is TRBV11-2 and J usage is TRBJ2-2; TRBD2 is a possible D gene (5 bases). Per germline, CDR1 SGHAT and CDR2 FQNNGV. The CDR3 contains 16 residues. DNA for the CDR3: TGTGCCAGCAGCCCCGATCCCCAATTGAAGATCGGGGAGCTGTTCTTT. Protein sequence: CASSPDPQLKIGELFF.

The chain carries TRBV28 and TRBJ1-4; possible D gene TRBD1, 6 bases. This CDR3 spans 16 amino acids. Germline V gene sequence: CDR1 MDHEN, CDR2 SYDVKM. The V and J ends lost 5 bases and 13 bases respectively, with 26 bases between them. This CDR3 reads CASSLRWGQSSGILFF. The CDR3 DNA follows: TGTGCCAGCAGTCTCCGTTGGGGGCAGTCTAGTGGAATACTGTTTTTT.

In regard to this clonotype: The final CDR3 position lacks the conserved phenylalanine or tryptophan, pointing to a likely read error. The genes are TRBV6-1 and TRBJ2-1; D may match TRBD1 or TRBD2 (5 bases each). CDR3 size: 15 residues. The germline V gene has CDR1 MNHNS and CDR2 SASEGT. The CDR3 sequence: CASSERIGEYDEQFL. The CDR3 coding sequence is TGTGCCAGTAGTGAAAGGATAGGGGAGTACGATGAGCAGTTCCTC.

J is TRBJ2-5 and V is TRBV11-1, with 8 bases lining up with TRBD1. CDR3 length: 14 residues. CDR1 is SGHAT, CDR2 FQDESV, per germline (reference sequence). The CDR3 bases are TGTGTCAGTAGTTGGGCAGGGGGCACTGGGACCCAGTACTTC. Encoded protein: CVSSWAGGTGTQYF.

The sample holds many counts of this clonotype. The V and J genes are TRBV29-1 and TRBJ2-7, with a possible D match to TRBD1 (6 bases). This CDR3 region has 13 residues. Germline loops: CDR1 SQVTM, CDR2 ANQGSEA. The ends were cut back, 8 bases at V and 0 bases at J, with 14 bases in the middle. The CDR3 region is CSFTGYASYEQYF. The CDR3 nucleotides are TGCAGCTTCACAGGGTACGCCTCCTACGAGCAGTACTTC.

Note on this clonotype: A read error may explain this, as a much larger clone is one base away. The J gene is TRBJ2-5, the V gene TRBV28; 10 bases are a match to TRBD1. Germline V gene lookup returns CDR1 MDHEN and CDR2 SYDVKM. The CDR3 is 14 amino acids. The CDR3 loop is CVSSNRDRGETQYF. CDR3 coding DNA: TGTGTCAGCAGTAACCGGGACAGGGGAGAGACCCAGTACTTC.

Many counts were recorded for this clonotype. The rearrangement joins TRBV16 to TRBJ1-1; D is unresolved. Trimming took off 1 base at V and 6 bases at J, with 6 bases between the two ends. The length of the CDR3 is 12 residues. Germline V gene sequence: CDR1 KGHSY, CDR2 FQNENV. CDR3 coding DNA: TGTGCCAGCAGCCAATTATCCGCTGAAGCTTTCTTT. Its protein is CASSQLSAEAFF.